The T cell receptor (beta chain) under discussion was sequenced for a study of blood T cells in healthy people across ages. Study-wide results and limits: Investigators viewed diversity estimates from one million T cells as underestimates, the study reported. No conclusive comparison of naive versus antigen-experienced cells was possible with unsorted PBMCs. Naive T cell percentage showed a strong correlation with TCR beta diversity.

This CDR3 is 16 amino acids long. Between the trimmed V and J ends, which lost 5 bases and 0 bases, there was a span of 17 bases. Germline assignment: CDR1 DFQATT and CDR2 SNEGSKA (reference sequence). It was with a sample-barcoded 5' primer and a J-beta primer mix that a second PCR of about 6 to 11 cycles was run. TCRdb re-called the 5' RACE reads with MiXCR, one entry per CDR3 protein. The sample holds about 1.8 million distinct CDR3 sequences, around half seen once. For this clonotype: What it recognizes is unknown.

The chain recombines TRBV20-1 with TRBJ2-4; D perhaps matches TRBD2 (6 bases). The sequencing input was blood. The TCR originated in a woman in her 40s in good health. DNA for the CDR3: TGCAGTGCTTACGATGAGCGGGTGCTAGCCAAAAACATTCAGTACTTC. This encodes CSAYDERVLAKNIQYF.